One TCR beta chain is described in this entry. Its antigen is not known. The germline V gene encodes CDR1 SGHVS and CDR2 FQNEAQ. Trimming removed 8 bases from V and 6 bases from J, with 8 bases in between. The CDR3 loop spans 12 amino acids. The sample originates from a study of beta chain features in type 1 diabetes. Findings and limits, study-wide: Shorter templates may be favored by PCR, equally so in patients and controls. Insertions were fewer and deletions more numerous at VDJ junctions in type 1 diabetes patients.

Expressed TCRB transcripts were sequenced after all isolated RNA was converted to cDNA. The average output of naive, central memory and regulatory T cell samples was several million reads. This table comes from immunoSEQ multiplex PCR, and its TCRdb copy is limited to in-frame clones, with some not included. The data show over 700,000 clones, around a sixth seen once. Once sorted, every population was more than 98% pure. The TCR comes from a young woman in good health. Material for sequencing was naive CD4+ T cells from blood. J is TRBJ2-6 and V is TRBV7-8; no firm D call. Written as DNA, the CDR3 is TGTGCCAGCGCACCTTCGGCCAACGTCCTGACTTTC. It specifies CASAPSANVLTF. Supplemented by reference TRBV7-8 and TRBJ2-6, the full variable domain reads GAGVSQSPRYKVAKRGQDVALRCDPISGHVSLFWYQQALGQGPEFLTYFQNEAQLDKSGLPSDRFFAERPEGSVSTLKIQRTQQEDSAVYLCASAPSANVLTFGAGSRLTVL.